This TCR beta chain stems from a study of graft-versus-host responses after intestinal transplantation. Points from the study as a whole: Recipient bone marrow held GvH clones, some seen earlier in ileum or blood. Subjects displaying graft-donor T cell macrochimerism possessed elevated graft-versus-host to host-versus-graft clonal ratios inside allografts. The highest levels of circulating GvH clones went along with early declines in HvG clones after transplant.

Regarding this clone: Its antigen is undetermined.

Assay used: immunoSEQ multiplex PCR; TCRdb lists only in-frame clones, some missing. The sample holds some 110,000 clones; about 90% are singletons and the top ten take approximately 1%. The sequences come from unstimulated CD4+ T cells sorted from spleen or lymph node cells, collected before intestinal transplant. The receptor was derived from a human donor who received an intestinal transplant.

The CDR3 protein is CASSRTGYYEQYF. The CDR3 nucleotides read TGTGCCAGCAGCCGGACAGGGTACTACGAGCAGTACTTC. The chain carries TRBV14 and TRBJ2-7, with TRBD1 matching over 8 bases. The CDR3 spans 13 residues. Germline V gene data show CDR1 as SGHDN and CDR2 as FVKESK. The J segment lost 3 bases and the V segment lost 4 bases, leaving 2 bases of the junction unmatched.